These 12 T cell receptor beta chains share one sample of origin, sequenced in a study of blood T cell repertoires in COVID-19. Libraries were prepared by immunoSEQ multiplex PCR; TCRdb keeps only in-frame clonotypes and omits some of them. The sample shows 69,000 or so clones, roughly four fifths of them seen only once. Material for sequencing was peripheral blood. The receptor set was obtained from a woman of 80 years or more with acute or convalescent COVID-19.

This clone was recorded only once. The genes are TRBV12-3 or TRBV12-4 and TRBJ1-2, with D perhaps TRBD1 (5 bases). With 1 base removed from V and 7 bases from J, the gap between germline ends came to 7 bases. The CDR3 loop spans 12 amino acids. The DNA for the CDR3 is TGTGCCAGCAGTTTAGGCAGGGTTGGCTACACCTTC. Encoded protein: CASSLGRVGYTF.

The chain has TRBV6-6 and TRBJ1-6; D not certain. This CDR3 comprises 16 residues. Germline V gives CDR1 MNHNY, CDR2 SVGAGI (reference sequence). Trimming took 4 bases from V and 4 from J, leaving 14 bases between them. The CDR3 sequence: CASSLAASHYNSPLHF. The DNA for the CDR3 is TGTGCCAGCAGTTTGGCCGCATCCCATTATAATTCACCCCTCCACTTT.

J is TRBJ2-1 and V is TRBV13, with 9 nucleotides matching TRBD1. From germline, CDR1 is PRHDT and CDR2 FYEKMQ (reference sequence). The junction had 6 bases not matched to a gene; V was cut back by 5 bases and J by 4 bases. The CDR3 is made up of 15 amino acids. The DNA of the CDR3 is TGTGCCAGCAGCACCCGGGACAGGGAGTACAATGAGCAGTTCTTC. Protein product: CASSTRDREYNEQFF.

The rearrangement links TRBV19 to TRBJ2-3; TRBD2 matches at 13 bases. The CDR3 consists of 17 residues. Germline CDR1 reads LNHDA; CDR2 reads SQIVND (reference sequence). Trimming at V came to 4 bases and at J to 2 bases, leaving 6 bases not matched to a gene. CDR3 nucleotide sequence: TGTGCCAGTAGTACTCGGACTAGCGGGGGTTTCACAGATACGCAGTATTTT. Translating gives CASSTRTSGGFTDTQYF.

This chain joins TRBV19 and TRBJ2-2, with D possibly being TRBD1 (6 bases). Germline lookup yields CDR1 LNHDA and CDR2 SQIVND (reference sequence). V lost 5 bases and J 6 bases, leaving 7 bases between the germline ends. The CDR3 is made up of 12 amino acids. The CDR3 is CASSRTAGELFF. CDR3 sequence (DNA): TGTGCCAGTAGTCGGACAGCCGGGGAGCTGTTTTTT.

The chain carries TRBV2 and TRBJ2-3, with 9 bases fitting TRBD1. Germline V CDR1 and CDR2: SNHLY, FYNNEI. The CDR3 runs 15 residues. Trimming at V came to 5 bases and at J to 0 bases, leaving 3 bases not matched to a gene. The CDR3 DNA sequence: TGTGCCAGCAGTCTGGACAGGGGTAGCACAGATACGCAGTATTTT. This translates into CASSLDRGSTDTQYF.

V gene TRBV7-9 combines with J gene TRBJ1-1; D is uncertain. The germline CDR1 and CDR2 sequences are SEHNR and FQNEAQ (reference sequence). The ends were cut back, 3 bases at V and 5 bases at J, with 7 bases in the middle. The CDR3 runs 12 residues. The CDR3 bases are TGTGCCAGCAGCTTGGCGGGGACTGAAGCTTTCTTT. This codes for CASSLAGTEAFF.

CDR3 nucleotides: TGCGCCAGCAGCCGACGGGGGCAAGAGACCCAGTACTTC. The encoded protein is CASSRRGQETQYF. V is TRBV10-2 and J is TRBJ2-5; weak D call: TRBD2 (6 bases). The CDR3 consists of 13 residues. Per the germline V gene, CDR1 is WSHSY and CDR2 is SAAADI. V lost 6 bases, J lost 2 bases, and 10 bases lay in between.

The chain is built from TRBV5-8 and TRBJ2-6; D is unclear. This CDR3 comprises 15 residues. Germline assignment: CDR1 SGHTS and CDR2 YDEGEE. The ends were cut back, 0 bases at V and 0 bases at J, with 4 bases in the middle. CDR3 in amino acids: CASSLAYSGANVLTF. CDR3 sequence (DNA): TGTGCCAGCAGCTTGGCCTACTCTGGGGCCAACGTCCTGACTTTC.

The rearrangement links TRBV21-1 to TRBJ2-3; the table's D call, TRBD1, has no DNA check behind it. TRBV21-1 is a documented pseudogene. This CDR3 contains 17 residues. The CDR3 protein is CASSTNDRFKATDTQYF. As DNA, the CDR3 is TGTGCCAGCAGCACCAACGACAGGTTTAAGGCAACAGATACGCAGTATTTT.

V usage is TRBV4-1 and J usage is TRBJ2-3; tentative D call: TRBD1 (6 bases). Germline loops: CDR1 MGHRA, CDR2 YSYEKL. V lost 5 bases, J lost 4 bases, and 19 bases lay in between. There are 16 residues in the CDR3. Here the CDR3 reads CASSTPTRDTADTQYF. The CDR3 DNA reads as TGCGCCAGCAGCACTCCTACCCGGGACACCGCAGATACGCAGTATTTT.

This clone appeared a few times. This chain links TRBV12-3 or TRBV12-4 with TRBJ1-4; D is uncertain. The CDR3 is 11 amino acids. Trimming left V 8 bases short and J 8 bases short, with 9 bases between. Here the CDR3 reads CASSRGEKLFF. CDR3 coding DNA: TGTGCCAGCTCGAGAGGGGAAAAACTGTTTTTT.